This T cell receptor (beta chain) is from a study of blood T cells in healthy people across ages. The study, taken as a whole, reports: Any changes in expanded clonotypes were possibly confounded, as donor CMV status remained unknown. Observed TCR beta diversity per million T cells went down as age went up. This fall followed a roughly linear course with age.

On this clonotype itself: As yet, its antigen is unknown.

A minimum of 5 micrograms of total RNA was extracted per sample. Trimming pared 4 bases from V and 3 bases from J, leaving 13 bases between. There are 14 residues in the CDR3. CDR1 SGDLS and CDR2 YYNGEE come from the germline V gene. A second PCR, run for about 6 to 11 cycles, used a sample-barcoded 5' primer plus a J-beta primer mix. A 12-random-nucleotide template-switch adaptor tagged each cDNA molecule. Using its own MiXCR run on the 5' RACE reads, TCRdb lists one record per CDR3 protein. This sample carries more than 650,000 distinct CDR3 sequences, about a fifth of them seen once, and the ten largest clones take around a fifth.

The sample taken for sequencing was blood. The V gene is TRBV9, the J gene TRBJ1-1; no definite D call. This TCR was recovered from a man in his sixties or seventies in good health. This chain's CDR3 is CASSLQFQDTEAFF. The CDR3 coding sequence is TGTGCCAGCAGCTTACAGTTTCAAGACACTGAAGCTTTCTTT.